The 2 T cell receptor beta chains given below trace back to one sample, sequenced in a study of blood T cell repertoires in COVID-19. Repertoires were generated with immunoSEQ multiplex PCR, while TCRdb's copy carries only in-frame clones and drops some. Here the sample spans about 270,000 clones, 88% being singletons. Sequencing was performed on peripheral blood. Receptors were obtained from a man in his sixties who had recovered from COVID-19.

The J gene is TRBJ1-1, the V gene TRBV5-1; the D gene is possibly TRBD1 (6 bases). Trimming removed 7 bases at V and 0 bases at J, with 13 bases between. The length of the CDR3 is 14 residues. Germline CDR1 and CDR2: SGHRS and YFSETQ. For the CDR3, the DNA is TGCGCCAGCGGACAGACATACATGAACACTGAAGCTTTCTTT. This sequence encodes CASGQTYMNTEAFF.

The table lists this clone with a few counts. The gene calls are TRBV11-1 and TRBJ2-5; D is undetermined. V lost 1 base and J 3 bases, leaving 15 bases between the germline ends. CDR1 and CDR2 from the germline V gene are SGHAT and FQDESV (reference sequence). The CDR3 extends over 16 amino acids. DNA for the CDR3: TGTGCCAGCAGCTTAGTTGGCGGATTACGGGAAGAGACCCAGTACTTC. Residues: CASSLVGGLREETQYF.